What follows describes a single T cell receptor (beta chain). The data originate from a study of blood T cell repertoires in COVID-19. The overall study: PBMCs, B-cell-depleted T cells, or T cells were the source of the cDNA or gDNA that made up the material.

Some clones are missing from TCRdb's copy, which holds only in-frame ones; the method was immunoSEQ multiplex PCR. The table records 200,000 or so clones, approximately 79% of them present only once. The source is a man aged 55 to 70 with active or convalescent COVID-19. Source material: peripheral blood.

The CDR3 DNA follows: TGTGCCAGCAGTTACGGGTCAGGGGGCTCAGATACGCAGTATTTT. It yields the protein CASSYGSGGSDTQYF. The chain joins TRBV6-5 to TRBJ2-3, with 8 bases lining up with TRBD1. CDR1 and CDR2 (germline): MNHEY, SVGAGI. This CDR3 contains 15 residues. The trim removed 2 bases at V and 4 bases at J, leaving 5 bases unmatched.